This T cell receptor (beta chain) was documented in a study of blood T cells in healthy people across ages. The germline V gene has CDR1 MGHRA and CDR2 YSYEKL. This CDR3 has 18 amino acids. The trim removed 1 base at V and 3 bases at J, leaving 9 bases unmatched. Together with a sample-barcoded 5' primer, a J-beta primer mix was included in a second PCR lasting about 6 to 12 cycles. In TCRdb, the 5' RACE reads were re-called with MiXCR into one record per CDR3 protein. The table shows about 640,000 distinct CDR3 sequences, with around 54% occurring only once. This clonotype was detected only a few times.

V is TRBV4-1 and J is TRBJ2-3; TRBD2 matches 11 bases. This TCR was recovered from a man aged 55 to 70 in good health. Sequencing used blood. CDR3 loop: CASSQGSQLAGVTDTQYF. The CDR3 nucleotides read TGCGCCAGCAGCCAAGGGTCCCAACTAGCGGGGGTTACAGATACGCAGTATTTT.